Presented here are 20 T cell receptor beta chains from one specimen sequenced in a study of T cell responses to AZD1222 COVID-19 vaccine. Sequencing used immunoSEQ multiplex PCR; TCRdb keeps in-frame clones, though not all of them. The sample contains about 95,000 clones, 85% to 90% of which appear only once. This material consisted of peripheral blood, taken on day 0 of AZD1222 vaccination. These receptor sequences come from an adult in good health.

This chain uses TRBV19 with TRBJ2-3, with a tentative D call TRBD2 (6 bases). There are 14 residues in the CDR3. Trimming took off 5 bases at V and 5 bases at J, with 14 bases between the two ends. CDR1 and CDR2 (germline): LNHDA, SQIVND (reference sequence). The CDR3 loop reads CASSSPGVKDTQYF. CDR3 coding DNA: TGTGCCAGTAGTTCCCCGGGGGTGAAAGATACGCAGTATTTT. The variable domain in full, completed from reference TRBV19 and TRBJ2-3, reads DGGITQSPKYLFRKEGQNVTLSCEQNLNHDAMYWYRQDPGQGLRLIYYSQIVNDFQKGDIAEGYSVSREKKESFPLTVTSAQKNPTAFYLCASSSPGVKDTQYFGPGTRLTVL.

The chain has TRBV15 and TRBJ2-3, with TRBD2 matching 7 bases. This CDR3 has 15 residues. Losses at the gene ends were 0 bases for V and 0 bases for J; bases not matched to a gene: 0. CDR1 is LNHNV and CDR2 is YYDKDF in the germline V gene (reference sequence). The DNA for the CDR3 is TGTGCCACCAGCAGAGAGCGGGGGAGCACAGATACGCAGTATTTT. This gives the protein CATSRERGSTDTQYF.

The CDR3 region is CAIRRGGGAVDEQFF. CDR3 sequence (DNA): TGTGCCATCAGAAGGGGCGGGGGGGCCGTCGATGAGCAGTTCTTC. V is TRBV10-3 and J is TRBJ2-1, with TRBD2 matching over 9 bases. Trimming removed 6 bases from V and 8 bases from J; junction bases left unmatched: 11. Germline V gene lookup returns CDR1 ENHRY and CDR2 SYGVKD. The CDR3 covers 15 residues.

The chain has TRBV28 and TRBJ2-6; perhaps TRBD1 as D (6 bases). From germline, CDR1 is MDHEN and CDR2 SYDVKM. The CDR3 has 16 residues. V lost 5 bases to trimming and J lost 0 bases, with 11 bases between them. The CDR3 DNA sequence: TGTGCCAGCAGTCGGACAGTTCTCTCTGGGGCCAACGTCCTGACTTTC. Amino acid sequence: CASSRTVLSGANVLTF.

This clone was recorded only once. The chain has TRBV24-1 and TRBJ2-7; D may be TRBD2 (6 bases). The CDR3 loop spans 15 amino acids. The germline gives CDR1 KGHDR, CDR2 SFDVKD. V dropped 1 base and J dropped 6 bases, with 15 bases sitting between them. The CDR3 sequence is CATSDLPSESGEQYF. CDR3 nucleotides: TGTGCCACCAGTGATTTACCTAGCGAGAGCGGCGAGCAGTACTTC.

The CDR3 loop is CASSEQPLQPQHF. The CDR3 DNA reads as TGTGCCAGCAGTGAACAGCCTTTACAGCCCCAGCATTTT. This sequence joins TRBV6-1 and TRBJ1-5; no reliable D call. CDR3 length equals 13 residues. Trimming stripped 2 bases from V and 7 bases from J, with 9 bases between. CDR1 and CDR2 from the germline V gene are MNHNS and SASEGT.

The CDR3 loop reads CASSLEPLLTSYNEQFF. CDR3 nucleotide sequence: TGTGCCAGCAGCTTGGAACCCTTACTAACCTCCTACAATGAGCAGTTCTTC. The gene calls are TRBV5-4 and TRBJ2-1; no reliable D call. Germline V gene data show CDR1 as SGHNT and CDR2 as YYREEE (reference sequence). The CDR3 is 17 residues long. V lost 0 bases, J lost 0 bases, and 13 bases lay in between.

This clone was found once. This chain links TRBV27 with TRBJ1-1, with TRBD1 as a possible D gene (6 bases). Trimming took off 3 bases at V and 9 bases at J, with 14 bases between the two ends. The CDR3 contains 13 residues. Germline CDR1 is MNHEY and CDR2 is SMNVEV (reference sequence). The CDR3 is CASSFGPGVKAFF. The CDR3 DNA sequence: TGTGCCAGCAGTTTTGGTCCAGGGGTTAAAGCTTTCTTT.

Turning to this clone: Other DNA sequences from this sample encode an identical CDR3 as well. V is TRBV20-1 and J is TRBJ1-2, with D unresolved. Deletions cut 3 bases from V and 4 bases from J, with 6 bases between. This CDR3 contains 11 residues. Germline lookup yields CDR1 DFQATT and CDR2 SNEGSKA (reference sequence). The CDR3 sequence: CSASPGYGYTF. The CDR3 DNA is TGCAGTGCTAGTCCGGGCTATGGCTACACCTTC.

This rearrangement joins TRBV2 to TRBJ2-1; D is perhaps TRBD1 or TRBD2 (6 bases each). Germline V gene lookup returns CDR1 SNHLY and CDR2 FYNNEI. The ends were cut back, 0 bases at V and 4 bases at J, with 13 bases in the middle. The CDR3 covers 16 residues. CDR3 in amino acids: CASSEASGAPYNEQFF. The CDR3 DNA follows: TGTGCCAGCAGTGAAGCGTCGGGGGCCCCTTACAATGAGCAGTTCTTC.

V usage is TRBV4-3 and J usage is TRBJ2-7; 11 nucleotides line up with TRBD2. Germline V lookup: CDR1 LGHNA, CDR2 YSLEER. The V segment lost 1 base and the J segment 3 bases; nucleotides outside the gene matches: 5. The CDR3 is made up of 16 amino acids. The DNA of the CDR3 is TGCGCCAGCAGCCAAGTATTACTAGCGGGGGTCTACGAGCAGTACTTC. Residues: CASSQVLLAGVYEQYF.

This chain uses TRBV7-2 with TRBJ1-1, with D maybe TRBD1 (5 bases). Germline assignment: CDR1 SGHTA and CDR2 FQGNSA. V lost 4 bases and J lost 6, with 15 bases in between. CDR3 length: 14 residues. In DNA form, the CDR3 reads TGTGCCAGCAGCTCACAGGTTCTAAACTCTGAAGCTTTCTTT. Its translation is CASSSQVLNSEAFF.

By its share, this clone is medium-sized. The V gene is TRBV20-1, the J gene TRBJ1-6; TRBD1 matches 9 bases. This CDR3 is 14 amino acids long. Germline V gene data show CDR1 as DFQATT and CDR2 as SNEGSKA (reference sequence). V lost 3 bases to trimming and J lost 9 bases; unmatched junction nucleotides: 6. CDR3 region: CSASAGTGSSPLHF. The CDR3, as DNA: TGCAGTGCTAGTGCCGGGACAGGGAGTTCACCCCTCCACTTT.

The chain uses TRBV5-1 and TRBJ2-1; D remains unclear. CDR3 length equals 16 residues. The V end was cut by 4 bases, the J end by 8 bases, with 22 bases between. Germline-derived CDR1 and CDR2 are SGHRS and YFSETQ. CDR3 sequence (DNA): TGCGCCAGCAGCCCTGGATTTGACAACCTGGGCTATGAGCAGTTCTTC. Residues: CASSPGFDNLGYEQFF.

In this sample, this clone is medium-sized. The chain uses TRBV4-1 and TRBJ1-4; a possible D gene is TRBD1 (5 bases). Germline-derived CDR1 and CDR2 are MGHRA and YSYEKL. CDR3 length: 15 residues. V lost 2 bases to trimming and J lost 7 bases, with 14 bases between them. CDR3 DNA: TGCGCCAGCAGCCAATCTCCGGGGGGTGTTGAAAAACTGTTTTTT. Its protein product is CASSQSPGGVEKLFF.

The chain is built from TRBV5-1 and TRBJ2-5, with 12 bases fitting TRBD2. The CDR3 covers 15 residues. Germline CDR1 and CDR2: SGHRS and YFSETQ. V shed 10 bases, J shed 3 bases, and the junction held 10 bases outside the gene matches. The CDR3 region is CAARRTSGIEETQYF. The CDR3 DNA follows: TGCGCCGCGAGAAGGACTAGCGGGATTGAAGAGACCCAGTACTTC.

This chain uses TRBV5-1 with TRBJ2-5, with a possible D match to TRBD2 (7 bases). This CDR3 region has 14 residues. The V gene's germline CDR1 is SGHRS and CDR2 YFSETQ. V was shortened by 2 bases and J by 5 bases, with 13 bases between the two germline ends. CDR3 bases: TGCGCCAGCAGCTTTGGGGGGGCCGTGGAGACCCAGTACTTC. Its translation: CASSFGGAVETQYF.

The rearrangement uses TRBV4-1 and TRBJ2-7, with a tentative D call TRBD1 (5 bases). Germline lookup yields CDR1 MGHRA and CDR2 YSYEKL. There are 14 residues in the CDR3. V was cut by 3 bases and J by 2 bases, with 11 bases left in between. This chain's CDR3 is CASSHQDTAYEQYF. CDR3 DNA sequence: TGCGCCAGCAGCCATCAGGACACCGCCTACGAGCAGTACTTC.

The chain combines TRBV20-1 with TRBJ1-4; no firm D call. The CDR3 loop spans 11 amino acids. V shed 6 bases and J shed 11 bases, with 13 bases lying between them. The V gene's germline CDR1 is DFQATT and CDR2 SNEGSKA (reference sequence). This CDR3 reads CSADPVGKLFF. CDR3 in DNA: TGCAGTGCAGACCCCGTCGGGAAACTGTTTTTT.

The V call is TRBV4-2, the J call TRBJ2-1, with TRBD2 matching over 12 bases. Germline V gene data show CDR1 as LGHNA and CDR2 as YNFKEQ. V lost 0 bases and J lost 4; bases outside the gene matches: 7. This CDR3 is built from 18 residues. Here the CDR3 reads CASSQDILAGGRYNEQFF. The CDR3 coding sequence is TGTGCCAGCAGCCAAGATATCCTAGCGGGGGGGAGATACAATGAGCAGTTCTTC.